The 7 T cell receptor beta chains reported below all come from one sample, sequenced in a study of blood T cells in healthy people across ages. Next came a second PCR, run for about 7 to 12 cycles, which used a sample-barcoded 5' primer along with a J-beta primer mix. TCRdb reprocessed the 5' RACE reads via MiXCR and lists one record per CDR3 protein. The sample has more than 800,000 distinct CDR3 sequences; about 28% are singletons. The sample taken for sequencing was blood. The receptors derive from a woman at least 80 years old in good health.

The chain couples TRBV2 to TRBJ1-4, with 7 bases matching TRBD1. The CDR3 extends over 14 amino acids. V shed 6 bases, J shed 4 bases, and the junction held 5 bases outside the gene matches. CDR1 SNHLY and CDR2 FYNNEI come from the germline V gene. CDR3 region: CASRSDRLNEKLFF. The CDR3 DNA follows: TGTGCCAGCAGATCGGACAGGCTTAATGAAAAACTGTTTTTT.

This clonotype has at least ten counts. The V and J genes are TRBV6-5 and TRBJ1-2; no clear D gene. The V gene's germline CDR1 is MNHEY and CDR2 SVGAGI. Trimming took 0 bases from V and 5 from J, leaving 10 bases between them. The CDR3 extends over 14 amino acids. The CDR3 bases are TGTGCCAGCAGTTACTCGTCGACTGAGTATGGCTACACCTTC. Its protein is CASSYSSTEYGYTF.

In this sample, this clonotype turned up many times. J is TRBJ2-7 and V is TRBV6-6; 8 bases map to TRBD2. The CDR3 spans 14 residues. Germline-derived CDR1 and CDR2 are MNHNY and SVGAGI (reference sequence). The junction had 5 bases not matched to a gene; V was cut back by 2 bases and J by 5 bases. The CDR3 DNA follows: TGTGCCAGCAGTTACCGGCGGGGGGTCCACGAGCAGTACTTC. It translates to CASSYRRGVHEQYF.

This clonotype appeared once. This may come from a read error, since a much larger clone is one base off. This chain links TRBV7-2 with TRBJ1-2, with 7 bases identical to TRBD1. Germline lookup yields CDR1 SGHTA and CDR2 FQGNSA. This CDR3 comprises 14 residues. The CDR3 region has the DNA TGTGCCGGCAGCTTAGGGACAGAAAGTAATGGCTACACCTTC. Translating it yields CAGSLGTESNGYTF.

This clonotype was counted at least ten times. V and J are TRBV28 and TRBJ2-1; the D gene is possibly TRBD2 (6 bases). Trimming took off 4 bases at V and 7 bases at J, with 8 bases between the two ends. Germline values: CDR1 MDHEN, CDR2 SYDVKM. This CDR3 has 12 amino acids. As DNA, the CDR3 is TGTGCCAGCAGTTCGGGGGTGAATGAGCAGTTCTTC. This translates into CASSSGVNEQFF.

CDR3 amino acids: CSANRGDNSPLHF. CDR3 DNA sequence: TGCAGTGCTAACAGGGGAGATAATTCACCCCTCCACTTT. The rearrangement links TRBV20-1 to TRBJ1-6; 7 positions match TRBD1. The CDR3 length is 13 residues. CDR1 is DFQATT and CDR2 is SNEGSKA in the germline V gene (reference sequence). Trimming at V came to 4 bases and at J to 5 bases, leaving 2 bases not matched to a gene.

This clonotype was counted at least ten times. The V gene is TRBV5-1, the J gene TRBJ2-3; D is unresolved. CDR1 is SGHRS and CDR2 is YFSETQ in the germline V gene. This CDR3 is 13 amino acids long. Between the trimmed V and J ends, which lost 5 bases and 4 bases, there was a span of 11 bases. CDR3 nucleotide sequence: TGCGCCAGCAGAACGTGGGTGGCAGATACGCAGTATTTT. As protein: CASRTWVADTQYF.